The present TCR beta chain was sequenced within a study of blood T cell repertoires in COVID-19. This CDR3 has 13 residues. Germline V gives CDR1 SQVTM, CDR2 ANQGSEA. V lost 7 bases and J lost 7, with 19 bases in between. As originally analysed: Reference gene primer amplification gave estimated nucleated cell counts. Some clones are missing from TCRdb's copy, which holds only in-frame ones; the method was immunoSEQ multiplex PCR. From that table come the V and J calls and clone size; the DNA was used to work out D and trimming. Of approximately 230,000 clones in the sample, around 88% are singletons; the top ten hold 1.3% to 1.5%.

The sequenced material came from peripheral blood. The gene calls are TRBV29-1 and TRBJ1-2; D is unresolved. This clonotype was sampled from an elderly man with acute or convalescent COVID-19. In DNA, the CDR3 is TGCAGCGCCTCCCTCGGGTCGGGTTCTGGCTACACCTTC. Translated, it gives CSASLGSGSGYTF.